The 19 T cell receptor beta chains listed next were all sequenced from one sample in a study of T cell repertoires in cytomegalovirus infection. TCRdb processed the reads anew with MiXCR; each CDR3 protein has one entry. There are about 920,000 distinct CDR3 sequences in the sample; approximately 31% occur only once, and around 15% lies in the top ten. Which antigens these TCRs recognize remains unknown. This specimen was cultured CD8+ T cells from PBMCs, taken from culture after CMV antigen stimulation. All receptors come from a human donor in good health (CMV status not recorded). Some clones in this sample may be carry-over from other donors' samples.

V usage is TRBV7-2 and J usage is TRBJ2-3; D is uncertain. CDR3 size: 16 residues. Per the germline V gene, CDR1 is SGHTA and CDR2 is FQGNSA. Trimming left V 8 bases short and J 5 bases short, with 23 bases between. DNA of the CDR3: TGTGCCAGCCAACGTTGGCCGATCCAAGCGCAAGATACGCAGTATTTT. It yields the protein CASQRWPIQAQDTQYF.

The CDR3 region has the DNA TGTGCCAGCAGTTTATCGGCGAGCTACAGGAGATACACCGGGGAGCTGTTTTTT. Its protein product is CASSLSASYRRYTGELFF. The V call is TRBV27, the J call TRBJ2-2; D might be TRBD1 (5 bases). Trimming stripped 0 bases from V and 3 bases from J, with 17 bases between. Per germline, CDR1 MNHEY and CDR2 SMNVEV (reference sequence). The CDR3 covers 18 residues.

This chain connects TRBV4-3 to TRBJ2-5; no firm D call. Germline CDR1 and CDR2: LGHNA and YSLEER. CDR3 length: 13 amino acids. Trimming took 4 bases from V and 4 from J, leaving 10 bases between them. The CDR3 region has the DNA TGCGCCAGCAGCCTCGCACACTCAGAGACCCAGTACTTC. Its translation: CASSLAHSETQYF.

This chain connects TRBV6-5 to TRBJ2-2; 7 bases are shared with TRBD2. Germline V lookup: CDR1 MNHEY, CDR2 SVGAGI. This CDR3 is 16 amino acids long. J was trimmed by 6 bases and V by 0 bases; bases with no gene match: 7. The CDR3 loop reads CASSYSGGIRAGELFF. CDR3 DNA: TGTGCCAGCAGTTACTCGGGAGGGATTCGCGCCGGGGAGCTGTTTTTT.

The table lists this clonotype with a few counts. The chain employs TRBV19 and TRBJ1-3; 7 bases line up with TRBD1. Germline V gene data show CDR1 as LNHDA and CDR2 as SQIVND (reference sequence). Trimming cost V 5 bases and J 2 bases; bases outside gene matches: 12. The CDR3 length is 17 residues. The CDR3 region is CASSVTLPGTAGNTIYF. The DNA of the CDR3 is TGTGCCAGTAGTGTTACTCTCCCCGGGACAGCTGGAAACACCATATATTTT.

In this sample, this clonotype turned up a few times. The chain employs TRBV7-8 and TRBJ1-1; a weak D match, TRBD1 (5 bases). V lost 0 bases and J 0 bases, leaving 14 bases between the germline ends. This CDR3 contains 17 residues. Germline loops: CDR1 SGHVS, CDR2 FQNEAQ. The CDR3 DNA reads TGTGCCAGCAGCTTAGCCCCCGGGCAGGGACTGAACACTGAAGCTTTCTTT. Translating gives CASSLAPGQGLNTEAFF.

The table lists this clonotype with many counts. The J gene is TRBJ1-2, the V gene TRBV5-6; D remains ambiguous. V was shortened by 6 bases and J by 2 bases, with 17 bases between the two germline ends. The CDR3 sequence is 15 residues long. CDR1 is SGHDT, CDR2 YYEEEE, per germline. The CDR3 protein is CASTHAGSGNYGYTF. As DNA, the CDR3 is TGTGCCAGCACCCATGCGGGGAGCGGAAACTATGGCTACACCTTC.

In this sample, this clonotype turned up many times. The chain couples TRBV12-5 to TRBJ2-1, with 11 nucleotides matching TRBD2. Trimming took 0 bases from V and 6 from J; bases not matched to a gene: 7. There are 17 residues in the CDR3. The germline CDR1 and CDR2 sequences are LGHNT and FRNRAP. CDR3 amino acids: CASGLVQTTSGVNEQFF. CDR3 coding DNA: TGTGCTAGTGGTTTGGTACAAACGACTAGCGGGGTCAATGAGCAGTTCTTC.

The chain couples TRBV7-6 to TRBJ2-7, with 7 bases lining up with TRBD1. The CDR3 is 17 amino acids. Germline V gives CDR1 SGHVS, CDR2 FNYEAQ. Trimming took 2 bases from V and 1 from J; bases not matched to a gene: 11. The CDR3 bases are TGTGCCAGCAGCTTATCCCCGACTGGGACAGTATCCTACGAGCAGTACTTC. Encoded protein: CASSLSPTGTVSYEQYF.

This clonotype was counted between two and nine times. The V gene is TRBV25-1, the J gene TRBJ2-3; 8 bases align to TRBD2. CDR1 MGHDK and CDR2 SYGVNS come from the germline V gene. This CDR3 contains 14 residues. V shed 4 bases, J shed 3 bases, and the junction held 3 bases outside the gene matches. CDR3 region: CASSAGGWTDTQYF. The CDR3 DNA reads as TGTGCCAGCAGTGCGGGAGGGTGGACAGATACGCAGTATTTT. The whole variable domain, filled in from reference TRBV25-1 and TRBJ2-3, reads EADIYQTPRYLVIGTGKKITLECSQTMGHDKMYWYQQDPGMELHLIHYSYGVNSTEKGDLSSESTVSRIRTEHFPLTLESARPSHTSQYLCASSAGGWTDTQYFGPGTRLTVL.

In this sample, this clonotype turned up a few times. V and J are TRBV29-1 and TRBJ2-3; 7 bases map to TRBD2. Germline V gene sequence: CDR1 SQVTM, CDR2 ANQGSEA. The CDR3 spans 16 residues. V gave up 6 bases and J gave up 6 bases; unmatched junction bases: 18. The CDR3, as DNA: TGCAGCGTCCCCCCCTCGCAACTTGCGGGAGAGGATACGCAGTATTTT. It specifies CSVPPSQLAGEDTQYF.

V is TRBV13 and J is TRBJ1-4, with 8 bases matching TRBD1. The CDR3 runs to 18 residues. From germline, CDR1 is PRHDT and CDR2 FYEKMQ (reference sequence). V lost 5 bases, J lost 4 bases, and 15 bases stayed unmatched. The CDR3 region is CASSPDRATGLYNEKLFF. CDR3 nucleotide sequence: TGTGCCAGCAGCCCGGACAGGGCGACCGGGCTTTATAATGAAAAACTGTTTTTT.

The sample holds a few counts of this clonotype. V usage is TRBV4-1 and J usage is TRBJ2-7; TRBD2 is a possible D gene (6 bases). Germline V CDR1 and CDR2: MGHRA, YSYEKL. The length of the CDR3 is 15 residues. With 3 bases removed from V and 2 bases from J, the gap between germline ends came to 14 bases. The CDR3 bases are TGCGCCAGCAGCCAGAACCGGGACTTCCCCTACGAGCAGTACTTC. Translating gives CASSQNRDFPYEQYF.

This clonotype was observed a few times. This sequence joins TRBV6-1 and TRBJ2-1; 7 bases align to TRBD2. V trimming: 10 bases; J trimming: 9 bases; junction bases outside the gene matches: 6. This CDR3 has 11 residues. Germline CDR1 is MNHNS and CDR2 is SASEGT. The CDR3 reads CAIWEGAEQFF. CDR3 bases: TGTGCCATCTGGGAGGGTGCTGAGCAGTTCTTC.

This chain connects TRBV7-9 to TRBJ2-1; D not resolved. The CDR3 is 13 amino acids. The germline V and J ends were trimmed by 5 bases and 8 bases, with 13 bases remaining between them. CDR1 and CDR2 (germline): SEHNR, FQNEAQ (reference sequence). The CDR3 sequence: CASSPVSRYEQFF. CDR3 DNA: TGTGCCAGCAGCCCCGTATCGAGGTATGAGCAGTTCTTC.

This clonotype was seen at least ten times. The rearrangement joins TRBV12-3 or TRBV12-4 to TRBJ1-4; a possible D gene is TRBD1 (5 bases). Trimming pared 3 bases from V and 7 bases from J, leaving 18 bases between. The CDR3 spans 16 residues. The CDR3 DNA sequence: TGTGCCAGCAGTTTTGTTGGGGCCTTAGCATCTGAAAAACTGTTTTTT. Encoded protein: CASSFVGALASEKLFF.

Only a few counts were recorded for this clonotype. The V and J genes are TRBV7-6 and TRBJ2-5; D may be TRBD1 or TRBD2 (5 bases each). Germline CDR1 reads SGHVS; CDR2 reads FNYEAQ. The V end lost 5 bases, the J end lost 5 bases, and 15 bases lay between the germline ends. The CDR3 extends over 14 amino acids. The CDR3 sequence is CASSGGRQRETQYF. The DNA for the CDR3 is TGTGCCAGCAGCGGAGGTCGACAGCGGGAGACCCAGTACTTC.

The J gene is TRBJ1-1, the V gene TRBV20-1; weak D call: TRBD1 (6 bases). Looked up from germline, CDR1 is DFQATT and CDR2 is SNEGSKA (reference sequence). The CDR3 contains 15 residues. V lost 1 base and J lost 0, with 12 bases in between. CDR3 coding DNA: TGCAGTGCTAGAGGAAGGGGGTCACTGAACACTGAAGCTTTCTTT. It encodes CSARGRGSLNTEAFF.

The chain combines TRBV7-9 with TRBJ2-1; a possible D gene is TRBD2 (5 bases). The CDR3 runs 18 residues. Germline V gene sequence: CDR1 SEHNR, CDR2 FQNEAQ (reference sequence). V was pared by 3 bases and J by 0 bases, with 18 bases between. Written as DNA, the CDR3 is TGTGCCAGCAGCTTCCCCTTGAGGGCTGAGAGCTCCTACAATGAGCAGTTCTTC. Its protein product is CASSFPLRAESSYNEQFF.